The 11 T cell receptor beta chains given below trace back to one sample, sequenced in a study of control samples from healthy donors and cancer patients. The repertoire was sequenced with immunoSEQ multiplex PCR; TCRdb's copy has only in-frame clones and lacks some. The data hold 90,000 to 100,000 clones, with 75% to 85% observed a single time. The sequencing sample was made of blood. The receptor set was obtained from a young woman in good health.

This clone was detected only a few times. V gene TRBV4-3 combines with J gene TRBJ2-1; D is possibly TRBD1 or TRBD2 (6 bases each). V shed 0 bases and J shed 10 bases, with 13 bases lying between them. CDR1 is LGHNA and CDR2 is YSLEER in the germline V gene. This CDR3 region has 14 residues. The CDR3 sequence: CASSQEGGRKEQFF. CDR3 bases: TGCGCCAGCAGCCAAGAGGGGGGCCGGAAGGAGCAGTTCTTC.

The chain is built from TRBV4-2 and TRBJ1-6; 9 nucleotides match TRBD1. The germline gives CDR1 LGHNA, CDR2 YNFKEQ. Unmatched junction bases numbered 13, after V lost 0 bases and J lost 10 bases. The CDR3 has 18 amino acids. The CDR3 DNA reads TGTGCCAGCAGCCAAGAATCTCCGGGACAGGGAAGTTGGTCACCCCTCCACTTT. The encoded protein is CASSQESPGQGSWSPLHF.

The table lists this clone with a few counts. The V and J genes are TRBV19 and TRBJ2-2; 8 bases fit TRBD2. Trimming cost V 3 bases and J 0 bases; bases outside gene matches: 9. The germline V gene encodes CDR1 LNHDA and CDR2 SQIVND (reference sequence). CDR3 size: 18 residues. CDR3 sequence: CASSIILAGLANTGELFF. DNA for the CDR3: TGTGCCAGTAGTATTATCTTAGCGGGGCTCGCGAACACCGGGGAGCTGTTTTTT.

The chain joins TRBV4-1 to TRBJ2-5; a weak D match, TRBD2 (5 bases). Germline-derived CDR1 and CDR2 are MGHRA and YSYEKL. The CDR3 loop spans 13 amino acids. V lost 4 bases, J lost 4 bases, and 10 bases lay in between. The CDR3 sequence: CASSRLAAETQYF. DNA for the CDR3: TGCGCCAGCAGCCGTCTAGCCGCAGAGACCCAGTACTTC.

This clone has only a few counts. The rearrangement uses TRBV19 and TRBJ2-1, with a possible D match to TRBD1 (5 bases). Trimming removed 9 bases at V and 7 bases at J, with 19 bases between. CDR3 length: 14 amino acids. Germline CDR1 and CDR2: LNHDA and SQIVND (reference sequence). CDR3 nucleotides: TGTGCCAGCCGTACCCAGAAGACAGATAATGAGCAGTTCTTC. This translates into CASRTQKTDNEQFF. Filled out from reference TRBV19 and TRBJ2-1, the complete variable domain reads DGGITQSPKYLFRKEGQNVTLSCEQNLNHDAMYWYRQDPGQGLRLIYYSQIVNDFQKGDIAEGYSVSREKKESFPLTVTSAQKNPTAFYLCASRTQKTDNEQFFGPGTRLTVL.

This clone was recorded a few times. Here the CDR3 reads CASSQDRAYGYTF. CDR3 coding DNA: TGTGCCAGCTCACAGGATAGAGCATATGGCTACACCTTC. This rearrangement joins TRBV18 to TRBJ1-2; no clear D. Per germline, CDR1 KGHSH and CDR2 LQKENI. CDR3 length: 13 amino acids. V lost 4 bases and J 5 bases, leaving 11 bases between the germline ends.

This rearrangement joins TRBV3-1 (or the pseudogene TRBV3-2) to TRBJ2-7; D is undetermined. This CDR3 is 14 amino acids long. Looked up from germline, CDR1 is LGHDT and CDR2 is YNNKEL (reference sequence). V lost 7 bases and J 0 bases, leaving 13 bases between the germline ends. The CDR3 nucleotides are TGTGCCAGCACCCTCCGGTTAGGCTCCTACGAGCAGTACTTC. It codes for CASTLRLGSYEQYF.

The J gene is TRBJ1-1, the V gene TRBV7-2, with 8 bases that match TRBD1. V dropped 5 bases and J dropped 1; count of bases not matched to a gene: 6. The CDR3 contains 15 residues. Germline V lookup: CDR1 SGHTA, CDR2 FQGNSA. CDR3 region: CASSNQGQANTEAFF. The CDR3 coding sequence is TGTGCCAGCAGCAATCAGGGACAGGCGAACACTGAAGCTTTCTTT.

This chain links TRBV14 with TRBJ1-2, with a possible D match to TRBD1 (5 bases). V was pared by 3 bases and J by 5 bases, with 16 bases between. Per the germline V gene, CDR1 is SGHDN and CDR2 is FVKESK. The CDR3 is made up of 15 amino acids. CDR3 nucleotides: TGTGCCAGCAGCCATTTGGGGCAGGGTCGATATGGCTACACCTTC. This gives the protein CASSHLGQGRYGYTF.

This chain links TRBV29-1 with TRBJ2-7; no reliable D call. CDR3 size: 12 residues. The germline CDR1 and CDR2 sequences are SQVTM and ANQGSEA. V lost 6 bases, J lost 6 bases, and 15 bases lay in between. The CDR3 loop is CSVGPSAREQYF. The CDR3 coding sequence is TGCAGCGTCGGGCCAAGCGCTCGCGAGCAGTACTTC.

The DNA for the CDR3 is TGTGCCAGCAGCGTAGGGGGAGGGGAAATGGATACGCAGTATTTT. Translating gives CASSVGGGEMDTQYF. The J gene is TRBJ2-3, the V gene TRBV9, with TRBD2 matching over 7 bases. Trimming cost V 0 bases and J 6 bases; bases outside gene matches: 7. The CDR3 extends over 15 amino acids. The V gene's germline CDR1 is SGDLS and CDR2 YYNGEE.